This T cell receptor (beta chain) emerged from a study of CD8 T cells in Susac syndrome. Regarding the study as a whole: The study acknowledged a relatively small number of individuals in its TCR sequencing and HLA analysis.

Reverse transcription of roughly 0.45 to 1 ug RNA was carried out with random hexamers. From the immunoSEQ multiplex PCR reads, TCRdb called clonotypes with MiXCR, one entry per CDR3 protein. The table shows about 160,000 distinct CDR3 sequences, with approximately 94% occurring only once. V was trimmed by 6 bases and J by 3 bases, leaving 20 bases between them. Germline V gene data show CDR1 as MNHEY and CDR2 as SVGEGT. The CDR3 extends over 16 amino acids. Blood CD8+ and CD4+ T cells underwent high-throughput TCR beta sequencing. Control patients had untreated stable or active relapsing-remitting multiple sclerosis by revised McDonald criteria. Negative isolation was used for CD8+ and CD4+ T cells, and FACS enrichment was applied to TEMRA cells. This clonotype was observed once. No antigen is known for it.

The receptor comes from a human donor with multiple sclerosis. Sequenced: CD4+ T cells from PBMCs. The genes are TRBV6-2 or TRBV6-3 and TRBJ1-1; perhaps TRBD1 as D (5 bases). CDR3 bases: TGTGCCAGCAGCTTGGGACTTTGGAGACGGTACACTGAAGCTTTCTTT. Translated, it gives CASSLGLWRRYTEAFF.